The 25 T cell receptor beta chains below all came from one sample that was sequenced in a study of T cells in Graves' hyperthyroidism and ophthalmopathy. Regions amplified from RNA transcripts were the TCR beta CDR3 regions. TCR CDR3 regions were first amplified by RT-PCR with HTBI primers. In TCRdb, the multiplex PCR reads were re-called with MiXCR into one record per CDR3 protein. Among more than 500,000 distinct CDR3 sequences listed, about 16% were seen once. The specimen was blood. All receptors come from a woman under 40 with Graves' ophthalmopathy.

The DNA of the CDR3 is TGTGCCAGCAGCGGCGGACTAGCGGGAGTCGGGGAGCTGTTTTTT. Translation gives CASSGGLAGVGELFF. The chain recombines TRBV5-4 with TRBJ2-2, with 13 positions matching TRBD2. Germline V lookup: CDR1 SGHNT, CDR2 YYREEE (reference sequence). V was clipped by 4 bases and J by 7 bases; unmatched bases: 4. This CDR3 spans 15 amino acids.

This clonotype has at least ten counts. V usage is TRBV27 and J usage is TRBJ1-6; D perhaps matches TRBD1 (6 bases). The germline V and J ends were trimmed by 5 bases and 4 bases, with 6 bases remaining between them. The CDR3 runs to 13 residues. Germline CDR1 is MNHEY and CDR2 is SMNVEV (reference sequence). This CDR3 reads CASSGQYNSPLHF. The DNA of the CDR3 is TGTGCCAGCAGTGGACAGTATAATTCACCCCTCCACTTT.

This clonotype has only a few counts. Germline is not matched at one junction end, which may reflect a read error. V is TRBV19 and J is TRBJ2-1; maybe TRBD1 (6 bases). Germline V gives CDR1 LNHDA, CDR2 SQIVND (reference sequence). The CDR3 extends over 16 amino acids. CDR3 region: CASSTPQGSSYNEQFF. CDR3 sequence (DNA): TGTGCCAGTAGTACCCCCCAGGGGAGCTCCTATAATGAGCAGTTCTTC.

This clonotype was seen many times. The CDR3 region has the DNA TGCAGTGCTAGCCGCGCAGGGAAACCGGGACTAGCGGGAGATTTAGATACCTACGAGCAGTACTTC. Protein product: CSASRAGKPGLAGDLDTYEQYF. The V gene is TRBV20-1, the J gene TRBJ2-7, with 14 bases matching TRBD2. The V segment lost 3 bases and the J segment 2 bases; nucleotides outside the gene matches: 24. Looked up from germline, CDR1 is DFQATT and CDR2 is SNEGSKA (reference sequence). The CDR3 is 22 residues long.

This clonotype was observed many times. V and J are TRBV20-1 and TRBJ2-7; D ambiguous. The CDR3 runs 13 residues. Per germline, CDR1 DFQATT and CDR2 SNEGSKA (reference sequence). V lost 8 bases, J lost 5 bases, and 19 bases lay in between. This chain's CDR3 is CSYHVVLYDEQYF. The CDR3 DNA reads TGCAGTTACCATGTGGTGTTGTACGACGAGCAGTACTTC.

The sample holds many counts of this clonotype. The chain combines TRBV2 with TRBJ2-2, with 9 bases matching TRBD2. This CDR3 comprises 15 residues. Trimming at V came to 7 bases and at J to 0 bases, leaving 3 bases not matched to a gene. Germline V gene data show CDR1 as SNHLY and CDR2 as FYNNEI. The CDR3 protein is CASNPSGTNTGELFF. For the CDR3, the DNA is TGTGCCAGCAATCCTAGCGGGACGAACACCGGGGAGCTGTTTTTT.

This clonotype was seen at least ten times. The chain is built from TRBV12-3 or TRBV12-4 and TRBJ2-1, with D perhaps assigned TRBD1 or TRBD2 (5 bases each). The germline V and J ends were trimmed by 3 bases and 0 bases, with 12 bases remaining between them. The CDR3 totals 16 residues. For the CDR3, the DNA is TGTGCCAGCAGTTTTCCGGGACGGAGCTCCTACAATGAGCAGTTCTTC. Its translation: CASSFPGRSSYNEQFF.

There are a few counts of this clonotype. A much larger clone differs from this one at a single base, so this may be a read error. This chain uses TRBV7-2 with TRBJ2-3; 7 bases are shared with TRBD2. J was trimmed by 1 base and V by 4 bases; bases with no gene match: 8. CDR1 is SGHTA, CDR2 FQGNSA, per germline. The CDR3 has 16 amino acids. The CDR3 DNA is TGTGCCAGCAGCTCTAAGCGGGAATGGGGCACAGATACGCAGTATTTT. This sequence encodes CASSSKREWGTDTQYF. Complete variable domain (other parts from reference TRBV7-2 and TRBJ2-3): GAGVSQSPSNKVTEKGKDVELRCDPISGHTALYWYRQSLGQGLEFLIYFQGNSAPDKSGLPSDRFSAERTGGSVSTLTIQRTQQEDSAVYLCASSSKREWGTDTQYFGPGTRLTVL.

The sample holds many counts of this clonotype. This chain connects TRBV7-6 to TRBJ1-5; a weak D match, TRBD1 (6 bases). CDR3 length equals 15 residues. From germline, CDR1 is SGHVS and CDR2 FNYEAQ. V lost 1 base and J lost 1, with 8 bases in between. CDR3 in DNA: TGTGCCAGCAGCTTAGGGACAGCAAGCAATCAGCCCCAGCATTTT. Translation: CASSLGTASNQPQHF.

Only a few counts were recorded for this clonotype. A much larger clone differs from this one at a single base, so this may be a read error. V and J are TRBV11-2 and TRBJ2-2; D possibly uses TRBD1 or TRBD2 (6 bases each). The CDR3 has 14 amino acids. V lost 3 bases to trimming and J lost 8 bases, with 13 bases between them. Germline CDR1 and CDR2: SGHAT and FQNNGV. As DNA, the CDR3 is TGTGCCAGCAGCTTCCGGGCGGGGACAGGGGAGCTGTTTTTT. Translating gives CASSFRAGTGELFF.

This clonotype was seen repeatedly, ten times or more. The rearrangement uses TRBV28 and TRBJ2-1, with D maybe TRBD2 (6 bases). Looked up from germline, CDR1 is MDHEN and CDR2 is SYDVKM. V was trimmed by 5 bases and J by 3 bases, leaving 14 bases between them. The CDR3 loop spans 15 amino acids. The CDR3 DNA sequence: TGTGCCAGCAGTCCACTCGGAGGGCGCTACAATGAGCAGTTCTTC. Protein: CASSPLGGRYNEQFF.

In its sample, this clonotype was seen a few times. The rearrangement links TRBV30 to TRBJ1-2; the match to TRBD1 covers 8 bases. CDR3 length: 15 amino acids. Trimming took 5 bases from V and 8 from J; bases not matched to a gene: 16. Germline V gene lookup returns CDR1 GTSNPN and CDR2 SVGIG (reference sequence). CDR3 sequence reads: CAWGALPGTGLGYTF. In DNA form, the CDR3 reads TGTGCCTGGGGGGCCCTCCCCGGGACAGGTCTCGGCTACACCTTC.

This clonotype occurred a few times. The chain carries TRBV20-1 and TRBJ2-2, with D maybe TRBD2 (6 bases). Germline V gene lookup returns CDR1 DFQATT and CDR2 SNEGSKA (reference sequence). V was trimmed by 1 base and J by 1 base, leaving 10 bases between them. This CDR3 comprises 15 residues. CDR3 nucleotide sequence: TGCAGTGCTAGAGTCGGGGGAGTGAACACCGGGGAGCTGTTTTTT. It yields the protein CSARVGGVNTGELFF.

This clonotype was observed a few times. The CDR3 DNA reads as TGTGCCTCCGGGACTAGCGGGGACAATGAGCAGTTCTTC. Translation: CASGTSGDNEQFF. The gene calls are TRBV10-3 and TRBJ2-1, with 13 bases aligning to TRBD2. The V gene's germline CDR1 is ENHRY and CDR2 SYGVKD. The J segment lost 5 bases and the V segment lost 11 bases, leaving 3 bases of the junction unmatched. The CDR3 extends over 13 amino acids.

There are many counts of this clonotype. The chain joins TRBV2 to TRBJ1-1, with D possibly TRBD1 on 5 matching bases. Trimming shortened V by 7 bases and J by 0 bases, and 18 bases separated the two germline ends. CDR3 length: 16 residues. From germline, CDR1 is SNHLY and CDR2 FYNNEI. The CDR3 DNA sequence: TGTGCCAGCACTTCGCAGGGATCAAGATTGAACACTGAAGCTTTCTTT. Residues: CASTSQGSRLNTEAFF.

The table lists this clonotype with a few counts. The rearrangement uses TRBV4-2 and TRBJ1-6; tentatively, D is TRBD1 (6 bases). V was pared by 0 bases and J by 8 bases, with 17 bases between. CDR1 LGHNA and CDR2 YNFKEQ come from the germline V gene. The CDR3 covers 17 residues. This CDR3 is CASSQDHFGGLYSPLHF. The DNA for the CDR3 is TGTGCCAGCAGCCAAGATCATTTCGGGGGGCTCTATTCACCCCTCCACTTT.

The sample holds many counts of this clonotype. This chain connects TRBV20-1 to TRBJ1-5; possibly TRBD1 for D (6 bases). V lost 0 bases and J lost 5, with 20 bases in between. In germline, CDR1 is DFQATT, CDR2 SNEGSKA (reference sequence). This CDR3 is 17 amino acids long. The CDR3 nucleotides are TGCAGTGCTAGAGATGCGTCCCGGGACATTGGGGATCAGCCCCAGCATTTT. Residues: CSARDASRDIGDQPQHF.

This clonotype has at least ten counts. The chain recombines TRBV20-1 with TRBJ1-1, with TRBD1 identical over 8 bases. V lost 0 bases, J lost 0 bases, and 3 bases stayed unmatched. The V gene's germline CDR1 is DFQATT and CDR2 SNEGSKA (reference sequence). The CDR3 covers 15 residues. CDR3 sequence reads: CSARDWDRLNTEAFF. The CDR3 DNA reads TGCAGTGCTAGAGATTGGGACAGGTTGAACACTGAAGCTTTCTTT.

This clonotype showed up many times. The gene calls are TRBV12-3 or TRBV12-4 and TRBJ2-7, with 8 bases fitting TRBD2. V gave up 2 bases and J gave up 1 base; unmatched junction bases: 4. CDR3 length equals 15 residues. The CDR3 reads CASSLSGGRSYEQYF. The CDR3 region has the DNA TGTGCCAGCAGTTTAAGCGGGGGAAGATCCTACGAGCAGTACTTC.

This clonotype was observed at least ten times. The genes are TRBV12-3 or TRBV12-4 and TRBJ2-3, with 7 positions matching TRBD1. This CDR3 comprises 17 residues. J lost 6 bases, V lost 5 bases, and 17 bases had no gene match. CDR3: CASSPYGEDRVSDTQYF. In nucleotides, the CDR3 is TGTGCCAGCAGTCCTTATGGGGAAGACAGGGTATCTGATACGCAGTATTTT.

The chain recombines TRBV2 with TRBJ2-2; 13 bases line up with TRBD2. This CDR3 has 15 residues. Germline CDR1 is SNHLY and CDR2 is FYNNEI. J lost 4 bases, V lost 6 bases, and 2 bases had no gene match. DNA of the CDR3: TGTGCCAGCAGGGGACTAGCGGGATCCACCGGGGAGCTGTTTTTT. The encoded protein is CASRGLAGSTGELFF. The full variable domain, completed using reference TRBV2 and TRBJ2-2, is EPEVTQTPSHQVTQMGQEVILRCVPISNHLYFYWYRQILGQKVEFLVSFYNNEISEKSEIFDDQFSVERPDGSNFTLKIRSTKLEDSAMYFCASRGLAGSTGELFFGEGSRLTVL.

The V and J genes are TRBV20-1 and TRBJ2-3; 12 bases align to TRBD2. Germline CDR1 is DFQATT and CDR2 is SNEGSKA (reference sequence). The CDR3 loop spans 15 amino acids. The ends lost 2 bases at V and 2 bases at J; junction bases unmatched: 2. The CDR3 protein is CSARLAGGNTDTQYF. For the CDR3, the DNA is TGCAGTGCTAGACTAGCGGGAGGGAACACAGATACGCAGTATTTT.

This clonotype turned up a few times. This rearrangement joins TRBV28 to TRBJ2-5, with TRBD2 matching 13 bases. V was pared by 4 bases and J by 5 bases, with 10 bases of the junction left unmatched. CDR1 and CDR2 (germline): MDHEN, SYDVKM. The CDR3 consists of 17 residues. CDR3 bases: TGTGCCAGCAGTTCTCCGGGACTAGCGGGATTCGGCGAGACCCAGTACTTC. This sequence encodes CASSSPGLAGFGETQYF.

This clonotype was counted only a few times. The CDR3 DNA follows: TGTGCCAGCAGTTACTCGAGGTTCTACACCCTGGGCGCTGAAGCTTTCTTT. Protein sequence: CASSYSRFYTLGAEAFF. V usage is TRBV6-2 or TRBV6-3 and J usage is TRBJ1-1; D unclear. CDR1 and CDR2 from the germline V gene are MNHEY and SVGEGT. There are 17 residues in the CDR3. The ends were cut back, 0 bases at V and 6 bases at J, with 20 bases in the middle.

This clonotype was observed a handful of times. The chain joins TRBV4-3 to TRBJ1-5; D may be TRBD1 (5 bases). Germline V gene sequence: CDR1 LGHNA, CDR2 YSLEER. This CDR3 is 15 amino acids long. The germline V and J ends were trimmed by 3 bases and 5 bases, with 14 bases remaining between them. CDR3 in amino acids: CASSHEAMGDQPQHF. DNA for the CDR3: TGCGCCAGCAGCCACGAAGCCATGGGGGATCAGCCCCAGCATTTT.